This TCR beta chain was captured in a study of blood T cell repertoires in COVID-19. The V gene's germline CDR1 is SGHVS and CDR2 FQNEAQ. Trimming removed 7 bases from V and 2 bases from J, with 11 bases in between. CDR3 length equals 13 residues. The protocol was immunoSEQ multiplex PCR, while the TCRdb copy is restricted to in-frame clones and leaves out a portion. The data hold some 15,000 clones, with about 87% observed a single time. The chain recombines TRBV7-8 with TRBJ1-1; tentatively, D is TRBD1 (5 bases). The TCR originated in a human donor in a cohort sampled during active COVID-19. The sample was peripheral blood. The CDR3 DNA is TGTGCCAGCACCAAGGGGTATAACACTGAAGCTTTCTTT. It encodes CASTKGYNTEAFF.